This T cell receptor beta chain came from a study of cytomegalovirus exposure and HLA in healthy donors (dated by TCRdb to between 2016 and 2019). Regarding the research as a whole: An earlier analysis of roughly 610 of the donors reported over 250 Gb of sequence data and 117 million unique TCR beta sequences obtained from 180 million or so T cells. The study used immunosequencing to profile the T cell repertoires of 600 to 850 subjects and linked those repertoires to cytomegalovirus serostatus. Because of strong linkage in the cohort, a handful of DR-DQ haplotypes were treated as single units for association and clustering. Of the 300 to 450 genotyped donors, approximately 80% were placed in the genetic ancestry cluster associated with self-reported Caucasian donors. Genome-wide SNP genotypes for about 55% of the roughly 670 donors were used in a later genetic analysis, which treated that subset as a discovery cohort. An earlier analysis of approximately 630 of the donors applied high-throughput TCR beta sequencing to assess whether each TCR beta V gene segment acted as functional or pseudogenic. In a later analysis, previously published TCR beta repertoires from roughly 710 donors were re-analyzed and high-resolution HLA genotyping was added so that TCR occurrence patterns could be studied. To predict cytomegalovirus infection status, the study combined high-throughput TCR immunosequencing, statistical association of individual TCRs with disease status, and machine learning. Among around 400 genotyped donors of the cohort, an average of around 240,000 unique TCR beta nucleotide sequences was sequenced per donor, of which about 19% were non-productive. Rather than using new phenotypic data, the later analysis identified candidate immune exposures from TCR beta sequences and from how often those sequences occurred across donors. Typing coverage differed by locus: A, B, C, DRB1 and DQB1 were typed in roughly 620-630 donors, DQA1 in 522, DPA1 in 600 to 610, and DPB1 in around 440. An early release that covered fewer than 750 HLA-typed donors contained about 300 gigabases of sequencing data and around 85 million unique TCR sequences. A separate validation cohort of 90 to 150 different subjects was used in addition to the 666-subject first cohort. Alongside the repertoire data, information on donor age, sex, ethnicity and CMV serostatus was compiled. All discovery cohort repertoires had been generated on a single sequencing platform. Class I and class II HLA loci were covered by the typing at four-digit resolution. The study aimed to test whether cataloging public T cell receptors could reveal signatures of past pathogen exposure.

Receptor amplification or capture employed the immunoSEQ multiplex PCR assay. The multiplex PCR relied on a mix of 60 forward primers for TCR Vbeta segments and 13 reverse primers for TCR Jbeta segments. The CDR3 region of rearranged TCR beta genes was amplified from genomic DNA with a multiplex PCR assay. On the Illumina HiSeq System, the amplified TCR beta libraries were sequenced as 87-base-pair reads. Processing in the source paper ran as follows. In a later analysis, 77 million or so unique TCR beta chains were counted across the roughly 610 repertoires, and approximately 9.9 million of these chains were shared by at least two donors. To remove PCR and sequencing errors, raw reads were error-corrected and collapsed into unique sequences using a nearest-neighbor algorithm that merged closely related sequences. To assign V, D and J gene segments, CDR3 sequences were aligned to IMGT reference sequences. For a sequence to be retained, a match of at least six nucleotides to both a V gene segment and a J gene segment was required. A rearrangement counted as productive if the CDR3 had no stop codons and remained in frame with V and J, and every other rearrangement counted as non-productive. CDR3 was defined by IMGT convention, running from the second conserved V-encoded cysteine to the conserved J-encoded phenylalanine. The earlier analysis of 587 of the donors excluded sequences that lacked an unambiguous match to a single V gene segment. An earlier analysis of about 590 of the donors classified V segments as functional when productive rearrangements were above 56.7% and as segregating when the standard deviation between donors was above 5%. A statistical classification framework was built for diagnosing cytomegalovirus status from the catalog of TCR beta chain sequences. A later analysis assigned V and J genes by comparing TCR nucleotide sequences with IMGT/GENE-DB human TR gene sequences. In a later analysis, CDR3 sequences and most-parsimonious VDJ recombination scenarios were assigned using the TCRdist pipeline. A later analysis defined each TCR beta chain by its CDR3 amino acid sequence plus V-gene family, and excluded reads lacking a unique V-gene family. In a later analysis, 450 to 600 highly shared, low-generation-probability nucleotide sequences were removed to address suspected cross-contamination and a sequencing artifact. In a later analysis, a clonal expansion index for each public chain was calculated from normalized within-repertoire ranks of inferred template counts. A later analysis computed generation probabilities with a VDJ recombination model fitted to out-of-frame rearrangements, and checked the results against IGoR. Hypergeometric tests were used in a later analysis to score TCR-TCR, TCR-HLA and TCR-CMV co-occurrence, with a repertoire-size bias correction applied to the TCR pairs. A later analysis estimated false discovery rates by permuting HLA or CMV assignments 20 times. In a later analysis, co-occurring TCRs were grouped using DBSCAN, and TCRdist sequence similarity was added for clustering within HLA-allele-positive subsets. Repertoires with fewer than 30,000 or more than 120,000 public chains, plus five repertoires with anomalous nucleotide sharing, were excluded from co-occurrence clustering. What TCRdb holds here is the immuneACCESS table cut down to in-frame rearrangements. Part of the clones is not present; checked against another copy, under half of the missing clones reflect an unresolved V gene, and the others are unexplained. Clone size and V and J calls were adopted from that table, with D and trimming inferred from the DNA. This sample gives 150,000 to 200,000 clones in total; about 80% of them show up just once. Together, the top ten hold 2% to 2.5% of the sample.

Based on the germline V gene (reference sequence), the CDR1 and CDR2 sequences are SSHAT and FNYEAQ. Between the V and J ends, shortened by 1 base and 2 bases respectively, the junction contains 7 bases. Measured from the cysteine to the phenylalanine, the CDR3 is 14 residues long. CDR3 DNA is the only sequence kept; it has 42 bases, read in frame from the first base. As concerns this clone: No antigen is known for it. No much larger clonotype is one base removed from it; base qualities were not supplied.

The cohort was made up of roughly 670 healthy bone marrow donors. Cohort members were all nominally healthy when sampled, although unrecorded immune exposures were likely present. The donor tested CMV seropositive and was one of the 289 seropositive cohort members. Every donor gave a peripheral blood sample, and the peripheral blood mononuclear cells from that sample were used for TCR beta sequencing. Genomic DNA extraction from the blood cell samples was performed with the Qiagen DNeasy Blood Extraction Kit. Results the study describes overall, beyond this receptor: It was suggested by the authors that the approach could potentially be generalized to other disease states and immunological phenotypes. In a later analysis, about 17,000 TCR beta sequences were associated with specific HLA alleles at a false discovery rate of 0.05. Several of the top co-occurrence clusters appeared to be linked to parvovirus B19, influenza, CMV and Epstein-Barr virus, according to a later analysis. HLA typing was unavailable for some donors at each locus, so association tests used only the typed subset. An association between a missense DCLRE1C variant and V-gene and J-gene trimming of TCR beta chains was found in a later genetic analysis and replicated in an independent cohort. The cohort was sequenced for TCR beta chains only, and without alpha or paired-chain data the features that could be detected were limited. According to a later genetic analysis, donors in an Asian-associated ancestry cluster had fewer N-insertions in productive TCRs than the approximately 710-donor mean. The study listed 164 TCR beta chains as associated with cytomegalovirus. For the cohort, immune exposure information was limited to CMV serostatus. Strong co-occurrence of HLA alleles, especially DR and DQ, made assigning TCR associations to individual alleles difficult. The 87-base-pair reads could not distinguish some IMGT-functional V segments, including TRBV6-2 and TRBV6-3, so those segments were excluded. Because counts were too low, around 18 rarely observed V segments, including chromosome 9 orphons, were left out of the earlier analysis of a few hundred of the donors. The presence/absence analyses assumed that sequencing depth was roughly uniform across donors, and that assumption may not be true. A further reported finding was that TCR beta sequences accurately predicted the HLA-A and HLA-B alleles for most subjects in the first cohort. A later analysis found that HLA-associated TCR beta chains were more clonally expanded and had lower generation probabilities than equally common non-associated chains. Most CMV-associated TCR beta chains appeared to be HLA-restricted in a later analysis, and the HLA associations seemed to be driven largely by CMV exposure. In a later analysis, TCR association rates were found to vary across HLA loci, with the most associated TCRs seen for DRB1 alleles and the fewest for HLA-C alleles. In an earlier analysis of about 600 of the donors, most TCR beta V segments appeared in productive rearrangements about 87% or about 30% of the time, broadly matching IMGT annotations. The classifier was reported to diagnose cytomegalovirus status with high specificity and sensitivity in both the original and validation cohorts. Three of the identified cytomegalovirus-associated TCR beta chains were confirmed in vitro to be specific for cytomegalovirus antigens. A cluster of highly shared sequence variants was judged likely to be a technical artifact of the sequencing pipeline. Linkage disequilibrium might explain the correlated functional status among segregating V segments, but an unknown experimental factor could not be excluded. Across donors, most TCR sequences were observed very rarely, whereas some public TCRs were present in many individuals.

The specimen was PBMCs. The sequence is built from TRBV7-7 and TRBJ2-3; TRBD1 is a weak D gene call, 5 bases matching. This clonotype was obtained from a woman aged 25 to 39 in good health and CMV-seropositive. The nucleotides read TGTGCCAGCAGCTTAGGGGGCACCACAGATACGCAGTATTTT. Translated, this gives CASSLGGTTDTQYF.